These T cell receptor beta chains were read from a single sample in a study of blood T cell repertoires in COVID-19. Using immunoSEQ multiplex PCR, the repertoire was profiled, and TCRdb retains in-frame clones only, with some absent. Of roughly 260,000 clones in the sample, around 90% are singletons; the top ten hold approximately 1.2%. Sample: PBMCs or T cells enriched from blood (not recorded which). These receptors were obtained from a human donor in a cohort exposed to, infected with or recovered from COVID-19 (not recorded which). The donor label of this sample is uncertain. Both conserved end residues are part of each CDR3. Fields, in order: D gene, V gene, clone size, J gene, CDR3 DNA, CDR3 protein. A D gene is named only where the DNA matches it firmly. Clone size, where shown, is once, few, many, or a class for clones that have expanded.

D: TRBD1
V: TRBV19
size: .
J: TRBJ1-5
DNA: TGTGCCTGCCTCGGGACAGGGTCTAATCAGCCCCAGCATTTT
CDR3: CACLGTGSNQPQHF

D: TRBD1
V: TRBV7-9
size: .
J: TRBJ2-2
DNA: TGTGCCTCTTCCTTGGTTGGGACAGGGGTCACCGGGGAGCTGTTTTTT
CDR3: CASSLVGTGVTGELFF

D: TRBD1
V: TRBV5-6
size: .
J: TRBJ2-1
DNA: TGTGCCAGCGCCACAGGGGCCCCGGTAAATGAGCAGTTCTTC
CDR3: CASATGAPVNEQFF

D: TRBD1
V: TRBV5-5
size: .
J: TRBJ1-1
DNA: TGTGCCAGCAGCTTTAGCATGGACAGGGGGTACACTGAAGCTTTCTTT
CDR3: CASSFSMDRGYTEAFF

D: TRBD2
V: TRBV27
size: .
J: TRBJ2-5
DNA: TGTGCCAGCAGTTCAATAACTAGCGGGGGGCTCGAGACCCAGTACTTC
CDR3: CASSSITSGGLETQYF

D: .
V: TRBV6-1
size: .
J: TRBJ1-3
DNA: TGTGCCAGCAGTGAGCCAGGGTCGTCTGGAAACACCATATATTTT
CDR3: CASSEPGSSGNTIYF

D: TRBD1
V: TRBV9
size: .
J: TRBJ1-3
DNA: TGTGCCAGCAGCTTCGGGACAGCTGGAAACACCATATATTTT
CDR3: CASSFGTAGNTIYF

D: TRBD1
V: TRBV27
size: .
J: TRBJ1-6
DNA: TGTGCCAGCAGTTTATCGAACAGGGGGCACTATAATTCACCCCTCCACTTT
CDR3: CASSLSNRGHYNSPLHF

D: .
V: TRBV2
size: .
J: TRBJ1-6
DNA: TGTGCCAGCTTTTCCGAGAGCTCCTATAATTCACCCCTCCACTTT
CDR3: CASFSESSYNSPLHF

D: .
V: TRBV4-1
size: .
J: TRBJ1-4
DNA: TGCGCCAGCAGCCAAGGGGGGGGCATAAAAAGGTGGACTAATGAAAAACTGTTTTTT
CDR3: CASSQGGGIKRWTNEKLFF

D: .
V: TRBV9
size: .
J: TRBJ1-2
DNA: TGTGCCAGCAGCCCACGGACAGCTACCTATGGCTACACCTTC
CDR3: CASSPRTATYGYTF

D: TRBD1
V: TRBV18
size: .
J: TRBJ2-7
DNA: TGTGCCAGCTCACCACTGGGACAGGGGAACGAGCAGTACTTC
CDR3: CASSPLGQGNEQYF

D: TRBD1
V: TRBV25-1
size: .
J: TRBJ1-6
DNA: TGTGCCAGCAGTGACAACAACAGGGGGCTTAATTCACCCCTCCACTTT
CDR3: CASSDNNRGLNSPLHF

D: .
V: TRBV7-9
size: once
J: TRBJ2-2
DNA: TGTGCCAGCAGCCGAGCAGGGCCCACCGGGGAGCTGTTTTTT
CDR3: CASSRAGPTGELFF

D: .
V: TRBV4-1
size: .
J: TRBJ1-4
DNA: TGCGCCAGCAGCCAAGGAGGGGGGAGGGCAACTAATGAAAAACTGTTTTTT
CDR3: CASSQGGGRATNEKLFF

D: TRBD1
V: TRBV25-1
size: .
J: TRBJ2-1
DNA: TGTGCCAGCAGTGGCAAGGACAGGGAAGCTTACAATGAGCAGTTCTTC
CDR3: CASSGKDREAYNEQFF

D: .
V: TRBV7-2
size: .
J: TRBJ2-2
DNA: TGTGCCAGCAGCCAGCGAACCGGGGAGCTGTTTTTT
CDR3: CASSQRTGELFF

D: .
V: TRBV18
size: .
J: TRBJ1-1
DNA: TGTGCCAGCTCACGAATCAGGGGCGCGGAGACTGAAGCTTTCTTT
CDR3: CASSRIRGAETEAFF

D: .
V: TRBV7-2
size: .
J: TRBJ2-7
DNA: TGTGCCAGCAGCTTAGCCGAGGGCCTCACCTACGAGCAGTACTTC
CDR3: CASSLAEGLTYEQYF

D: TRBD1
V: TRBV2
size: once
J: TRBJ1-2
DNA: TGTGCCAGCAGTGCCCAGGACAGGGATACAGGCTACACCTTC
CDR3: CASSAQDRDTGYTF

D: TRBD2
V: TRBV20-1
size: .
J: TRBJ2-3
DNA: TGCAGTCCGGGGGGGGTTGATACGCAGTATTTT
CDR3: CSPGGVDTQYF

D: .
V: TRBV7-2
size: .
J: TRBJ2-2
DNA: TGTGCCAGCAGCTTAGCGGGGGGAAACACCGGGGAGCTGTTTTTT
CDR3: CASSLAGGNTGELFF

D: TRBD2
V: TRBV18
size: .
J: TRBJ2-5
DNA: TGTGCCAGCTCACCACTCTTGACTAGCGGGGGGCAAGAGACCCAGTACTTC
CDR3: CASSPLLTSGGQETQYF

D: .
V: TRBV5-1
size: .
J: TRBJ1-1
DNA: TGCGCCAGCAGCTTACAGGGATTCGCTGAAGCTTTCTTT
CDR3: CASSLQGFAEAFF

D: TRBD1
V: TRBV5-1
size: few
J: TRBJ1-1
DNA: TGCGCCAGCAGCTTGGAAGACAGGGGAACTGAAGCTTTCTTT
CDR3: CASSLEDRGTEAFF

D: TRBD1
V: TRBV12-3/TRBV12-4
size: .
J: TRBJ1-3
DNA: TGTGCCAGCAGCAGGGGGACAGGAAACACCATATATTTT
CDR3: CASSRGTGNTIYF

D: .
V: TRBV6-2/TRBV6-3
size: .
J: TRBJ1-6
DNA: TGTGCCAGCAGTTTCGGGAATTCACCCCTCCACTTT
CDR3: CASSFGNSPLHF

D: TRBD1
V: TRBV11-3
size: .
J: TRBJ2-1
DNA: TGTGCCAGCAGCCCTTCGACAGGGCGGTATGAGCAGTTCTTC
CDR3: CASSPSTGRYEQFF

D: .
V: TRBV19
size: .
J: TRBJ1-5
DNA: TGTGCCAGTTTAGGGGCGGGATCCAGTAGCAATCAGCCCCAGCATTTT
CDR3: CASLGAGSSSNQPQHF

D: .
V: TRBV29-1
size: once
J: TRBJ2-7
DNA: TGCAGCGTTGAACGGGGAAACGAGCAGTACTTC
CDR3: CSVERGNEQYF

D: .
V: TRBV6-5
size: .
J: TRBJ1-3
DNA: TGTGCCAGCAGTCTTTCCTCTGGAAACACCATATATTTT
CDR3: CASSLSSGNTIYF

D: .
V: TRBV5-1
size: .
J: TRBJ2-3
DNA: TGCGCCAGCAGCTTGGACCCCGGGGGTCGCCGGGATACGCAGTATTTT
CDR3: CASSLDPGGRRDTQYF

D: .
V: TRBV7-2
size: .
J: TRBJ1-5
DNA: TGTGCCAGCAGCTTCCCCGGCAATCAGCCCCAGCATTTT
CDR3: CASSFPGNQPQHF

D: TRBD1
V: TRBV2
size: few
J: TRBJ1-4
DNA: TGTGCCAGCAGTGTAGAAGGACAGGGTAGTGAAAAACTGTTTTTT
CDR3: CASSVEGQGSEKLFF

D: .
V: TRBV21-1
size: .
J: TRBJ2-1
DNA: TGTGCCAGCAGCAAAATGGCAGGGATTAATGAGCAGTTCTTC
CDR3: CASSKMAGINEQFF

D: .
V: TRBV6-5
size: .
J: TRBJ1-2
DNA: TGTGCCAGCAGGTACGGAGACTATGGCTACACCTTC
CDR3: CASRYGDYGYTF

D: .
V: TRBV19
size: .
J: TRBJ2-5
DNA: TGTGCCAGTAGTATAGCGGGGCAAGAGACCCAGTACTTC
CDR3: CASSIAGQETQYF

D: TRBD1
V: TRBV28
size: .
J: TRBJ1-3
DNA: TGTGCCAGCACGGGACAGGGATGGGAAGGAAACACCATATATTTT
CDR3: CASTGQGWEGNTIYF

D: .
V: TRBV5-6
size: once
J: TRBJ1-5
DNA: TGTGCCAGCAGCTTCTGGCAGGGTAGTCAGCCCCAGCATTTT
CDR3: CASSFWQGSQPQHF

D: TRBD1
V: TRBV7-3
size: .
J: TRBJ2-7
DNA: TGTGCCAGCTCCCTAGGGACAGGGGGGGCCTACGAGCAGTACTTC
CDR3: CASSLGTGGAYEQYF

D: .
V: TRBV10-3
size: .
J: TRBJ2-7
DNA: TGTGCCATCAGTGAAGGGGTCAGCTCCCCCCACGAGCAGTACTTC
CDR3: CAISEGVSSPHEQYF

D: .
V: TRBV19
size: .
J: TRBJ2-7
DNA: TGTGCCAGTAGTGCCTCGGCAGGGCCCTACGAGCAGTACTTC
CDR3: CASSASAGPYEQYF

D: .
V: TRBV27
size: .
J: TRBJ1-1
DNA: TGTGCCAGCAGTTTTGGGCACTTCGCGAACACTGAAGCTTTCTTT
CDR3: CASSFGHFANTEAFF

D: .
V: TRBV7-3
size: .
J: TRBJ2-1
DNA: TGTGCCAGCAGCTTAAGCGGGGATGAGCAGTTCTTC
CDR3: CASSLSGDEQFF

D: TRBD2
V: TRBV11-3
size: .
J: TRBJ2-5
DNA: TGTGCCAGCAGCTTACACCTCGGACTAGCGGGGGGAGAAGAGACCCAGTACTTC
CDR3: CASSLHLGLAGGEETQYF

D: .
V: TRBV5-6
size: .
J: TRBJ1-3
DNA: TGTGCCAGCAGCCCAAGGGGCACTGGAAACACCATATATTTT
CDR3: CASSPRGTGNTIYF

D: .
V: TRBV7-9
size: .
J: TRBJ2-3
DNA: TGTGCCAGCAGATCTCCCCCCGGCCGGCGAGGTGCAGATACGCAGTATTTT
CDR3: CASRSPPGRRGADTQYF

D: .
V: TRBV21-1
size: .
J: TRBJ2-3
DNA: TGTGCCAGCAGCAAAGGGGGACTAGCGGTTAACACAGATACGCAGTATTTT
CDR3: CASSKGGLAVNTDTQYF

D: TRBD1
V: TRBV28
size: .
J: TRBJ1-1
DNA: TGTGCCAGCAGTTCCGTGGGACAGCTAAACACTGAAGCTTTCTTT
CDR3: CASSSVGQLNTEAFF

D: .
V: TRBV5-6
size: .
J: TRBJ1-1
DNA: TGTGCCAGCAGCTTGGGCAGGGCTGGTACTGAAGCTTTCTTT
CDR3: CASSLGRAGTEAFF

D: TRBD2
V: TRBV30
size: .
J: TRBJ2-3
DNA: TGTGCCTGGAGGGGGGGGAGTATTTGGACAGATACGCAGTATTTT
CDR3: CAWRGGSIWTDTQYF

D: .
V: TRBV7-9
size: .
J: TRBJ1-1
DNA: TGTGCCAGCAGCCAAGGTATCAGGGGACCTGAAGCTTTCTTT
CDR3: CASSQGIRGPEAFF

D: .
V: TRBV4-3
size: .
J: TRBJ1-2
DNA: TGCGCCAGCAGCCAAGAGTACCCACCGGCCAGGGCCAACACCTTC
CDR3: CASSQEYPPARANTF